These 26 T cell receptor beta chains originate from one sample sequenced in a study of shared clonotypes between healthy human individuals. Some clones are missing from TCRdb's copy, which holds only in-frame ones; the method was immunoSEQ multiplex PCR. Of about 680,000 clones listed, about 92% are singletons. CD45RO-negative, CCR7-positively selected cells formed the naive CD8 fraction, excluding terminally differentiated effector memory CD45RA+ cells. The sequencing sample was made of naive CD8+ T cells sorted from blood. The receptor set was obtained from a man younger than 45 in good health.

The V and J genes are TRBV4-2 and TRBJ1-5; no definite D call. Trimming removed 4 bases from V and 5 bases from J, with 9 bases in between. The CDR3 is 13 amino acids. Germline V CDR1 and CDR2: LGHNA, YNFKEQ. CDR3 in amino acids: CASSPIPHQPQHF. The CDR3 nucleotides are TGTGCCAGCAGCCCCATTCCCCATCAGCCCCAGCATTTT.

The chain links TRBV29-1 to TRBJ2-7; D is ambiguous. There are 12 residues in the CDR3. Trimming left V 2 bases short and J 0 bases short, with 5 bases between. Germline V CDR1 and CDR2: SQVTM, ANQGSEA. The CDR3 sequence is CSVESGSYEQYF. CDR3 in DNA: TGCAGCGTTGAATCCGGCTCCTACGAGCAGTACTTC.

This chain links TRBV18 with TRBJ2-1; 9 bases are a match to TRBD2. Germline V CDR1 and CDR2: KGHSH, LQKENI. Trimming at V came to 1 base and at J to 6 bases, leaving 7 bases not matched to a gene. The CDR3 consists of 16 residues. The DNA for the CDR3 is TGTGCCAGCTCACCACTCGTCGCGGGAGGGCTCAATGAGCAGTTCTTC. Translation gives CASSPLVAGGLNEQFF.

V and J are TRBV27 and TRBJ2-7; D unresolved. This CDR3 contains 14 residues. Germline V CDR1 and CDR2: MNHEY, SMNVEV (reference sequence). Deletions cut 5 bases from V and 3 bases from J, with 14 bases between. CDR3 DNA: TGTGCCAGCAGTCCCTCGGGTGAAAGCTACGAGCAGTACTTC. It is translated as CASSPSGESYEQYF.

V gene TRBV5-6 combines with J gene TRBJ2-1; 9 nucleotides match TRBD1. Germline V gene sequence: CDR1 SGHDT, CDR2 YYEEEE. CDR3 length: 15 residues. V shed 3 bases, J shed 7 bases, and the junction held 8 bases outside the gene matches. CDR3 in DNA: TGTGCCAGCAGCTATGGACAGGGGATGGGAAATGAGCAGTTCTTC. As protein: CASSYGQGMGNEQFF.

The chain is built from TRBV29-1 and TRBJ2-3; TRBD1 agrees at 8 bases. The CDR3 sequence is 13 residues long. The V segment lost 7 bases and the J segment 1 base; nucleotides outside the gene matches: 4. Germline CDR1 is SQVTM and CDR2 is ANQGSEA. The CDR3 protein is CSGTGSGTDTQYF. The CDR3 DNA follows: TGCAGCGGGACAGGGTCAGGCACAGATACGCAGTATTTT.

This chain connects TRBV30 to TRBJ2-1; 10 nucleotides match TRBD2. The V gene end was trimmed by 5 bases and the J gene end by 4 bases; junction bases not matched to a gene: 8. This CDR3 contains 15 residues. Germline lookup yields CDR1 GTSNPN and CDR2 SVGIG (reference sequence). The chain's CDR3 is CAWEEAGGFYNEQFF. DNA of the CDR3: TGTGCCTGGGAGGAAGCGGGAGGGTTTTACAATGAGCAGTTCTTC.

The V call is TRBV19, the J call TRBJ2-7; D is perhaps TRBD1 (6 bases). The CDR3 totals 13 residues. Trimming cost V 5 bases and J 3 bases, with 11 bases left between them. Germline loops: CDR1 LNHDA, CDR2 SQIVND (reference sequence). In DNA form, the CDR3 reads TGTGCCAGTAGTCTCCAGGGGCACTACGAGCAGTACTTC. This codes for CASSLQGHYEQYF.

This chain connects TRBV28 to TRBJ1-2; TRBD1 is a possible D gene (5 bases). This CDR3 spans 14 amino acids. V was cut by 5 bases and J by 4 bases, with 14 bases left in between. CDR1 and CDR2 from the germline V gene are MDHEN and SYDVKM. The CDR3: CASSPTGTSYGYTF. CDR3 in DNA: TGTGCCAGCAGTCCGACGGGGACTTCCTATGGCTACACCTTC.

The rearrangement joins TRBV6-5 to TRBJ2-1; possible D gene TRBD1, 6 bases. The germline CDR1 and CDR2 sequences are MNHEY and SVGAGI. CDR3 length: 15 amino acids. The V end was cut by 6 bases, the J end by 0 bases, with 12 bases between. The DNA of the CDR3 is TGTGCCAGCAGGCCCGGACAGAGCTCCTACAATGAGCAGTTCTTC. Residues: CASRPGQSSYNEQFF.

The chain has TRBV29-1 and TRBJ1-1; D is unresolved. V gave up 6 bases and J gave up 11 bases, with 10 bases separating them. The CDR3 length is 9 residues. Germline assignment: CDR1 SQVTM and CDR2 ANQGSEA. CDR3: CSVGYWAFF. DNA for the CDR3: TGCAGCGTGGGCTATTGGGCTTTCTTT.

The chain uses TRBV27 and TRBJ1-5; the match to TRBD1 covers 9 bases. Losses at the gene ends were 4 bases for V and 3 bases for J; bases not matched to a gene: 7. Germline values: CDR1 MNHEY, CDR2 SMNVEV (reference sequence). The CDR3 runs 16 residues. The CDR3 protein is CASSSPGQGANQPQHF. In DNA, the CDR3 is TGTGCCAGCAGTTCACCGGGACAGGGCGCCAATCAGCCCCAGCATTTT.

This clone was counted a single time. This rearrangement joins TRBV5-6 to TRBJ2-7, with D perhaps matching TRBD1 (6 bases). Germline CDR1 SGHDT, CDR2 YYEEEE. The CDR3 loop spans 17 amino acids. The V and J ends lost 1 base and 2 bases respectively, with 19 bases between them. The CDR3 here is CASSLSGQGLLTYEQYF. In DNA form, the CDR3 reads TGTGCCAGCAGCTTGAGTGGCCAGGGGTTGTTGACCTACGAGCAGTACTTC.

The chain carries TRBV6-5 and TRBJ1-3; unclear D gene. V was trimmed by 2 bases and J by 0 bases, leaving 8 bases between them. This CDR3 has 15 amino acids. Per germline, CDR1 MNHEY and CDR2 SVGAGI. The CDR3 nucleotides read TGTGCCAGCAGTTACATCGGTACCTCTGGAAACACCATATATTTT. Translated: CASSYIGTSGNTIYF.

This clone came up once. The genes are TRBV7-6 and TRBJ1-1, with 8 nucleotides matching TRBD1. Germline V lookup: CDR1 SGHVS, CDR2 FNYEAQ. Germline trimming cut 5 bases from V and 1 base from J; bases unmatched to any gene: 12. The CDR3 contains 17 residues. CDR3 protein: CASSPRDRSNWNTEAFF. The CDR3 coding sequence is TGTGCCAGCAGCCCTCGGGACAGGTCTAATTGGAACACTGAAGCTTTCTTT.

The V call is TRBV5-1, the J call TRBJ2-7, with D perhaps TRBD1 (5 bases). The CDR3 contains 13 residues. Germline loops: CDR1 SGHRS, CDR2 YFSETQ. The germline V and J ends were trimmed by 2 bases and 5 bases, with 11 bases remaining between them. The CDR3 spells CASSLSGFDEQYF. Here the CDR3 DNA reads TGCGCCAGCAGCTTATCAGGGTTTGACGAGCAGTACTTC.

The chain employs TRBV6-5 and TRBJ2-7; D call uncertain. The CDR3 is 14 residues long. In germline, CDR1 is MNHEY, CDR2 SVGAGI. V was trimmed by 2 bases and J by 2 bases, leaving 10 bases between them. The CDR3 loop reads CASSYMAEAYEQYF. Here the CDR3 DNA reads TGTGCCAGCAGTTACATGGCAGAAGCCTACGAGCAGTACTTC.

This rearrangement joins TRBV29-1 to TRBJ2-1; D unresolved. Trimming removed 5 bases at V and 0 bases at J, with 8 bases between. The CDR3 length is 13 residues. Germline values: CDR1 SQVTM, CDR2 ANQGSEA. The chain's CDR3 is CSVPRSSYNEQFF. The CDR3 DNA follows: TGCAGCGTTCCTAGAAGCTCCTACAATGAGCAGTTCTTC.

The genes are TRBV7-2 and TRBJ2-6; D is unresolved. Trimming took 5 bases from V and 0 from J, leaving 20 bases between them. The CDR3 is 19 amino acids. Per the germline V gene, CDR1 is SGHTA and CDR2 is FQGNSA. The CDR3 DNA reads TGTGCCAGCAGCCTCGCGGTGGGCTATCCTAACTCTGGGGCCAACGTCCTGACTTTC. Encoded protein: CASSLAVGYPNSGANVLTF.

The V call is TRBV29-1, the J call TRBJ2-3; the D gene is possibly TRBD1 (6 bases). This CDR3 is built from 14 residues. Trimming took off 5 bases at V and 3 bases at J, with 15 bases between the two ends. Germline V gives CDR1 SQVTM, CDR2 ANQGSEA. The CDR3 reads CSVPNRERTDTQYF. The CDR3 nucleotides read TGCAGCGTTCCAAACAGGGAAAGAACAGATACGCAGTATTTT.

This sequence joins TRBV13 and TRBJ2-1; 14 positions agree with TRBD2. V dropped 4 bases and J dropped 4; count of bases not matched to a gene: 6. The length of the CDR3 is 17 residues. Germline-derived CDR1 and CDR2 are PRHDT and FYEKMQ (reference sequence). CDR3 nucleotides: TGTGCCAGCAGCTCGCGACTAGCGGGAGGGCTTTACAATGAGCAGTTCTTC. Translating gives CASSSRLAGGLYNEQFF.

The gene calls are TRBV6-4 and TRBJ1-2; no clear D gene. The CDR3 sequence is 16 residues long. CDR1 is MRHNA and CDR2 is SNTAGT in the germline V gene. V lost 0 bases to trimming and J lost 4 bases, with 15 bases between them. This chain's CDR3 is CASSDSPRISIYGYTF. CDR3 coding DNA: TGTGCCAGCAGTGACTCCCCACGGATTTCGATCTATGGCTACACCTTC.

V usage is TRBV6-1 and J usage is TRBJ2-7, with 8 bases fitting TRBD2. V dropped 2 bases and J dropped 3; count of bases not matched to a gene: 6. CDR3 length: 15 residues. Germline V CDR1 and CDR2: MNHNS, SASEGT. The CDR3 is CASSEFSSGSYEQYF. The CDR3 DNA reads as TGTGCCAGCAGTGAATTCTCCAGCGGGAGCTACGAGCAGTACTTC.

CDR3 amino acids: CASSHGLEGADTQYF. CDR3 nucleotide sequence: TGTGCCAGCAGCCACGGACTAGAAGGCGCAGATACGCAGTATTTT. The chain has TRBV7-3 and TRBJ2-3, with 7 bases fitting TRBD2. CDR1 and CDR2 from the germline V gene are SGHTA and FQGTGA. The CDR3 has 15 residues. Losses at the gene ends were 5 bases for V and 4 bases for J; bases not matched to a gene: 9.

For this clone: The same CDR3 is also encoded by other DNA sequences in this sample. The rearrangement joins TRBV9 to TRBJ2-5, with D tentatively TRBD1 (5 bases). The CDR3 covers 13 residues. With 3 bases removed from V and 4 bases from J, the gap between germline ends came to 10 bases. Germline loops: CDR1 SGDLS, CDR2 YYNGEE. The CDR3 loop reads CASSAPRGETQYF. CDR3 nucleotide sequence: TGTGCCAGCAGCGCACCAAGGGGAGAGACCCAGTACTTC.

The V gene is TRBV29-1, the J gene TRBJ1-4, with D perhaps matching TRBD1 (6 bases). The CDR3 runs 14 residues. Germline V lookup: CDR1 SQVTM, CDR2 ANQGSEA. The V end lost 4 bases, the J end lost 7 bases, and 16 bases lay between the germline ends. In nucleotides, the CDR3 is TGCAGCGTTGGCCAGACAGGTTGGGGTGAAAAACTGTTTTTT. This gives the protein CSVGQTGWGEKLFF.